This T cell receptor (beta chain) appears in the sequencing data of a study of beta chain features in type 1 diabetes. Study results and limitations: Still unanswered here is whether HLA type influences TCRB rearrangement. Within patients, naive, central memory and Treg TCRB repertoires seemed more similar than within healthy donors.

The germline CDR1 and CDR2 sequences are MGHDK and SYGVNS. This CDR3 is 15 amino acids long. V trimming: 3 bases; J trimming: 6 bases; junction bases outside the gene matches: 10. A word on this clone: Antigen unknown.

Every isolated RNA sample was fully reverse transcribed, so sequencing captured expressed TCRB transcripts. Survey-depth immunoSEQ sequencing was used for stem cell-like memory T cells. Here immunoSEQ multiplex PCR was the method, and the copy in TCRdb shows in-frame clones only, minus some. The sample has about 12,000 clones, about half seen once. The sample comprised stem cell memory CD4+ T cells from blood. This TCR derives from a young man in good health. The rearrangement joins TRBV25-1 to TRBJ2-5, with 7 nucleotides matching TRBD2. CDR3 nucleotides: TGTGCCAGCAGTGACCCCACTAGCGCCTGGAAGACCCAGTACTTC. This sequence encodes CASSDPTSAWKTQYF.